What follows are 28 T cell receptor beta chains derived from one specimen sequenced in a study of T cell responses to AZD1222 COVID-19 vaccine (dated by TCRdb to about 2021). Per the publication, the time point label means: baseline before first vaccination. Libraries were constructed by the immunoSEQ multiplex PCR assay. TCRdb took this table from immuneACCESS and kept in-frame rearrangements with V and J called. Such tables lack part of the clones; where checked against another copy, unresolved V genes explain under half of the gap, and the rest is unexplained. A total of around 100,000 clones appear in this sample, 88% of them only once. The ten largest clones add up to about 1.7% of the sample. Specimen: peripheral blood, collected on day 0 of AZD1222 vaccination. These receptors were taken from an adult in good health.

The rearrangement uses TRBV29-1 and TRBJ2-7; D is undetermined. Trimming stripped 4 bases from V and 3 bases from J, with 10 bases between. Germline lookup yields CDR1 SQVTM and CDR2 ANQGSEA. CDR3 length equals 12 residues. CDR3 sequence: CSVASSSYEQYF. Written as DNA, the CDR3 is TGCAGCGTTGCATCGTCTAGCTACGAGCAGTACTTC.

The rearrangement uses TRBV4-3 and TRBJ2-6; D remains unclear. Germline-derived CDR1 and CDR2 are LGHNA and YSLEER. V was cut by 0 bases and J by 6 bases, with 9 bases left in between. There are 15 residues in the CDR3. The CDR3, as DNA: TGCGCCAGCAGCCAAGATCGGAACCCGGCCAACGTCCTGACTTTC. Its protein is CASSQDRNPANVLTF.

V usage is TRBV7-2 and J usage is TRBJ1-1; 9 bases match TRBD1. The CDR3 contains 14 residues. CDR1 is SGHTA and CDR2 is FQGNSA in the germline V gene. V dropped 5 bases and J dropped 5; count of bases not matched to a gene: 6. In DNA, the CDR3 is TGTGCCAGCAGCCCACAGGGGGCAGGTACTGAAGCTTTCTTT. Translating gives CASSPQGAGTEAFF.

The chain's CDR3 is CASSLGGGDTEAFF. Here the CDR3 DNA reads TGCGCCAGCAGCTTGGGCGGCGGGGACACTGAAGCTTTCTTT. The V call is TRBV5-1, the J call TRBJ1-1, with D unclear. The CDR3 runs 14 residues. Germline values: CDR1 SGHRS, CDR2 YFSETQ. V was pared by 0 bases and J by 3 bases, with 9 bases between.

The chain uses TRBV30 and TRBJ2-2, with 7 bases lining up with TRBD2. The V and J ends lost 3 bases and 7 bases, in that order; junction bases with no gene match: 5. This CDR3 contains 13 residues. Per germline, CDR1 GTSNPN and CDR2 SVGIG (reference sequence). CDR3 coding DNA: TGTGCCTGGAGGACTAGCTCAAGCGGGGAGCTGTTTTTT. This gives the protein CAWRTSSSGELFF.

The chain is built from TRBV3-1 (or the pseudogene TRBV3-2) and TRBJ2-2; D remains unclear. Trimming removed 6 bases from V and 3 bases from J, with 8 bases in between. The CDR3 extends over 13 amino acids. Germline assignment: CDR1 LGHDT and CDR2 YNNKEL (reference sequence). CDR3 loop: CASRWRDTGELFF. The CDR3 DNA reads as TGTGCCAGCAGGTGGCGAGACACCGGGGAGCTGTTTTTT.

CDR3 sequence reads: CASSTPTGGRYNEQFF. CDR3 in DNA: TGTGCCAGCAGCACTCCCACGGGGGGTCGATACAATGAGCAGTTCTTC. The chain is built from TRBV5-6 and TRBJ2-1; TRBD2 matches 7 bases. The CDR3 loop spans 16 amino acids. CDR1 is SGHDT, CDR2 YYEEEE, per germline. V trimming: 4 bases; J trimming: 4 bases; junction bases outside the gene matches: 11.

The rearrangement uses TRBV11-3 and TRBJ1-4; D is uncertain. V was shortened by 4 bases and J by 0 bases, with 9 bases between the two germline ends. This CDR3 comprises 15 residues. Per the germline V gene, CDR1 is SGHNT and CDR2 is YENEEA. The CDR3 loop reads CASSSYGATNEKLFF. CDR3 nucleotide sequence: TGTGCCAGCAGCTCCTATGGGGCAACTAATGAAAAACTGTTTTTT. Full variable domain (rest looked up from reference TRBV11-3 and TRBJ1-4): EAGVVQSPRYKIIEKKQPVAFWCNPISGHNTLYWYLQNLGQGPELLIRYENEEAVDDSQLPKDRFSAERLKGVDSTLKIQPAELGDSAVYLCASSSYGATNEKLFFGSGTQLSVL.

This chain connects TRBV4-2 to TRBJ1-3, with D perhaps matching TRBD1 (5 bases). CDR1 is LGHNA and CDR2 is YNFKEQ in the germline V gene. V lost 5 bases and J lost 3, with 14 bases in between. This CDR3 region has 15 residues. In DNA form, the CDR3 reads TGTGCCAGCAGCATACCCGGGGCTGATGGAAACACCATATATTTT. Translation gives CASSIPGADGNTIYF.

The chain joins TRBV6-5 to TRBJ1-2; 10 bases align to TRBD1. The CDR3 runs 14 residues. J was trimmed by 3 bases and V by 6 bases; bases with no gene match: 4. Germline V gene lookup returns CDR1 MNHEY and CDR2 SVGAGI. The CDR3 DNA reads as TGTGCCAGCAGCGGGACAGGGGCGGACTATGGCTACACCTTC. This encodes CASSGTGADYGYTF.

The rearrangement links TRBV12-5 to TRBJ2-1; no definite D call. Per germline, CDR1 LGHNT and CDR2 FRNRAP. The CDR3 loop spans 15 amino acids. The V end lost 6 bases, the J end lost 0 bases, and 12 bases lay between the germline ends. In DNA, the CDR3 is TGTGCTAGTGGCAACGACTTTTACTCCTACAATGAGCAGTTCTTC. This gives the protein CASGNDFYSYNEQFF.

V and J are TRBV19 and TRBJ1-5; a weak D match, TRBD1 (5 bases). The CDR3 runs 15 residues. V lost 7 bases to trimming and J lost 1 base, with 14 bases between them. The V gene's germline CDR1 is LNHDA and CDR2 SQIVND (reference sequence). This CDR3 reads CASKSQEGSNQPQHF. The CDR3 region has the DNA TGTGCCAGTAAATCACAGGAGGGGAGCAATCAGCCCCAGCATTTT.

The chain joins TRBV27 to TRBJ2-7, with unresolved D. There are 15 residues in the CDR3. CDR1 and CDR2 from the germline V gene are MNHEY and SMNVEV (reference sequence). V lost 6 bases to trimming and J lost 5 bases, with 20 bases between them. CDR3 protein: CASRPHPKGVNEQYF. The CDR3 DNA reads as TGTGCCAGCAGGCCCCATCCCAAGGGCGTCAACGAGCAGTACTTC.

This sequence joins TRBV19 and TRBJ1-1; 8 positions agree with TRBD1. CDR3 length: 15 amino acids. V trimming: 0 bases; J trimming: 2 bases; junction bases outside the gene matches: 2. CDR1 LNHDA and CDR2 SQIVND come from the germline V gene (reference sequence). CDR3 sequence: CASSIDAGGNTEAFF. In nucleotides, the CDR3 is TGTGCCAGTAGTATAGATGCAGGGGGCAACACTGAAGCTTTCTTT.

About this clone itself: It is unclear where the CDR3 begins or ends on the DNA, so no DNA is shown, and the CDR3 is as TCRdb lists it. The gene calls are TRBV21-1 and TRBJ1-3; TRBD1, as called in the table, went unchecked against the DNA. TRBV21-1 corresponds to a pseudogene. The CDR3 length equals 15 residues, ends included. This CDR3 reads CASSKGWADGNTIYF.

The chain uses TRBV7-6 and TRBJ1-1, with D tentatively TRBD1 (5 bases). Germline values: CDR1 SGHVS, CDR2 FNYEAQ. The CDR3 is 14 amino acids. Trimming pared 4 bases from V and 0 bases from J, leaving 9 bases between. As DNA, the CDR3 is TGTGCCAGCAGCTCCAGGGCAATGAACACTGAAGCTTTCTTT. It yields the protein CASSSRAMNTEAFF.

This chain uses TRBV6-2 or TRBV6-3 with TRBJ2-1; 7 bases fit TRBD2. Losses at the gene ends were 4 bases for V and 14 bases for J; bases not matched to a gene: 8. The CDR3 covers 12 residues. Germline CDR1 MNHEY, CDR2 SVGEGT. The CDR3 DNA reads TGTGCCAGCAGTTTCGGCGGGAGTTCGGAGTTCTTC. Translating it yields CASSFGGSSEFF.

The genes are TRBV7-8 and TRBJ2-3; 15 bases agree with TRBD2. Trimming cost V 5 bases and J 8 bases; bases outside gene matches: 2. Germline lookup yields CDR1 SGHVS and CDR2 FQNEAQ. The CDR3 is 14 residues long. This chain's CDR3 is CASSPGLAGGTQYF. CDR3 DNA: TGTGCCAGCAGCCCGGGACTAGCGGGAGGTACGCAGTATTTT. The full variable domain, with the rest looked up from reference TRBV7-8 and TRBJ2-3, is GAGVSQSPRYKVAKRGQDVALRCDPISGHVSLFWYQQALGQGPEFLTYFQNEAQLDKSGLPSDRFFAERPEGSVSTLKIQRTQQEDSAVYLCASSPGLAGGTQYFGPGTRLTVL.

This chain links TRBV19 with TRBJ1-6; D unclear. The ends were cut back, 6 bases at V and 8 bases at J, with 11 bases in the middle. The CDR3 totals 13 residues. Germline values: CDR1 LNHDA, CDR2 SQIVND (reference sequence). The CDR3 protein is CASRRRPDSPLHF. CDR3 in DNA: TGTGCCAGTAGGCGGAGACCGGATTCACCCCTCCACTTT.

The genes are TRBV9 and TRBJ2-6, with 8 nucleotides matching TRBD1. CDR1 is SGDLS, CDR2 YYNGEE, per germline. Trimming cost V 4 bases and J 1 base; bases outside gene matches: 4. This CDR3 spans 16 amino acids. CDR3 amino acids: CASSFYRGSGANVLTF. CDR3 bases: TGTGCCAGCAGCTTCTACAGGGGGTCTGGGGCCAACGTCCTGACTTTC.

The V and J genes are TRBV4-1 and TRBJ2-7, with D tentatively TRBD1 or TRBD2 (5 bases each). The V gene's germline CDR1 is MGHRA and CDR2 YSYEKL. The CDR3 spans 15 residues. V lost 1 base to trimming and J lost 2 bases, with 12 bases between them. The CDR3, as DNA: TGCGCCAGCAGCCAAGGAGGGGACCCCGCCTACGAGCAGTACTTC. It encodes CASSQGGDPAYEQYF.

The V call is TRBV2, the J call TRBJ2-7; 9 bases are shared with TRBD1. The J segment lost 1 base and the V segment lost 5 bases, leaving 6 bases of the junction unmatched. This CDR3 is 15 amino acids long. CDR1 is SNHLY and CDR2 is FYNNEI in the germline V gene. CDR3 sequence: CASSTDRGTSYEQYF. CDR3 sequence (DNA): TGTGCCAGCAGTACCGACAGGGGGACATCCTACGAGCAGTACTTC. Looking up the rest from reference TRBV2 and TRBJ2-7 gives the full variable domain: EPEVTQTPSHQVTQMGQEVILRCVPISNHLYFYWYRQILGQKVEFLVSFYNNEISEKSEIFDDQFSVERPDGSNFTLKIRSTKLEDSAMYFCASSTDRGTSYEQYFGPGTRLTVT.

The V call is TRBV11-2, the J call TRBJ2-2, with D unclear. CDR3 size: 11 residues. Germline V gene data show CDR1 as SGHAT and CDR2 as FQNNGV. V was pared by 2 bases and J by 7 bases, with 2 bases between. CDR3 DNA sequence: TGTGCCAGCAGCTTAAGCGGGGAGCTGTTTTTT. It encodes CASSLSGELFF.

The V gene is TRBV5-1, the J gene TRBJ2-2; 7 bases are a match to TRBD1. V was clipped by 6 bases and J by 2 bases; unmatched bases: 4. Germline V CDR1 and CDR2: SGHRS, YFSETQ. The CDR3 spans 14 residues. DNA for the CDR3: TGCGCCAGCAACTGGGACAGCAACACCGGGGAGCTGTTTTTT. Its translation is CASNWDSNTGELFF. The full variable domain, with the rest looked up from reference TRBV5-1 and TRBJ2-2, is KAGVTQTPRYLIKTRGQQVTLSCSPISGHRSVSWYQQTPGQGLQFLFEYFSETQRNKGNFPGRFSGRQFSNSRSEMNVSTLELGDSALYLCASNWDSNTGELFFGEGSRLTVL.

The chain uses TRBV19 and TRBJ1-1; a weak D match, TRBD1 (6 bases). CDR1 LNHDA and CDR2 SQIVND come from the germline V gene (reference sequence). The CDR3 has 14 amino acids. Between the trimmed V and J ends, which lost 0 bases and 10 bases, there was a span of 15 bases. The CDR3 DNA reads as TGTGCCAGTAGTATAGATCGGGCAGGGGTTACAGCTTTCTTT. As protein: CASSIDRAGVTAFF.

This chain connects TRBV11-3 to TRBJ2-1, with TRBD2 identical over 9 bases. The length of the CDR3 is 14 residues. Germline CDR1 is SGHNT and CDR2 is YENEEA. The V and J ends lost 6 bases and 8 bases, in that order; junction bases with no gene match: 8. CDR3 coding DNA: TGTGCCAGCAGTCCGGGACTAGCCCTGGATGAGCAGTTCTTC. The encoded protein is CASSPGLALDEQFF.

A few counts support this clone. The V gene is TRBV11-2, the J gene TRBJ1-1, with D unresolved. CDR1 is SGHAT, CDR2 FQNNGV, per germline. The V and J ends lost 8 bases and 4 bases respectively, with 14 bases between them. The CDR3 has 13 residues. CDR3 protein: CASGRREGTEAFF. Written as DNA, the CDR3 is TGTGCCAGCGGCCGGCGCGAAGGCACTGAAGCTTTCTTT.

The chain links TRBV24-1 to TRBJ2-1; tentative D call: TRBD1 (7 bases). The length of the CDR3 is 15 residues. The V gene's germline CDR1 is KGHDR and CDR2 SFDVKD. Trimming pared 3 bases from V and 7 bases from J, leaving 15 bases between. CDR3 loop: CATSDPPTGRNEQFF. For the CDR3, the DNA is TGTGCCACCAGTGATCCCCCGACAGGGAGGAATGAGCAGTTCTTC.